The present T cell receptor (beta chain) was sequenced within a study of blood T cell repertoires in COVID-19. Study in general: The United States, Italy and Spain were the sources of the acute and convalescent COVID-19 samples. PBMCs, B-cell-depleted T cells, or T cells provided the cDNA or gDNA that made up the material.

Per the original data handling: Amplifying reference gene primers gave estimates of nucleated cell counts. Method: immunoSEQ multiplex PCR; TCRdb's copy keeps in-frame clones and lacks some. That table furnishes V, J and clone size, whereas the DNA furnished D and trimming. In the table there are some 20,000 clones, more than 85% of which are singletons. CDR3 length: 16 residues. From germline, CDR1 is SNHLY and CDR2 FYNNEI. The V gene lost 2 bases and the J gene lost 5 bases, with 18 bases spanning the gap. This TCR came from a human donor in a cohort sampled during active COVID-19. The material sequenced was peripheral blood. The genes are TRBV2 and TRBJ2-5, with TRBD1 as a possible D gene (5 bases). CDR3: CASSERRSGLGETQYF. The CDR3 region has the DNA TGTGCCAGCAGTGAACGGCGCTCAGGGTTAGGTGAGACCCAGTACTTC.